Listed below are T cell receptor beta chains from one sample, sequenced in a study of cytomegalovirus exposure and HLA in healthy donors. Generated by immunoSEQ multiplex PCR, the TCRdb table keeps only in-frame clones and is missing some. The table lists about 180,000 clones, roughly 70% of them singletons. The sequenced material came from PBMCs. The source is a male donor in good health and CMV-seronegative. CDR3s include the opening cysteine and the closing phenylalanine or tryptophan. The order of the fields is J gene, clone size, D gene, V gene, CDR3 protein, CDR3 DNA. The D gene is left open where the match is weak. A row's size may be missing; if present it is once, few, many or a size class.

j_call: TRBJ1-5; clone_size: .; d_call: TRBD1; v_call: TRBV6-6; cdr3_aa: CASSPTGEITPQHF; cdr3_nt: TGTGCCAGCAGCCCTACAGGGGAGATTACGCCCCAGCATTTT
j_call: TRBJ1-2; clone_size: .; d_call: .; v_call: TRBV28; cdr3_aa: CASGQMANYGYTF; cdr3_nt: TGTGCCAGCGGACAGATGGCTAACTATGGCTACACCTTC
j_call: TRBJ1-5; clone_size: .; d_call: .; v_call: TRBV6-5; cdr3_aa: CASRQGLRGNQPQHF; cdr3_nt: TGTGCCAGCAGACAGGGCCTGAGAGGCAATCAGCCCCAGCATTTT
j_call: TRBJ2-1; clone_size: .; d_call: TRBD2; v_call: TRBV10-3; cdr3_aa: CAIRDSGWEGNEQFF; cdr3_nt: TGTGCCATCAGGGATAGCGGGTGGGAGGGCAATGAGCAGTTCTTC
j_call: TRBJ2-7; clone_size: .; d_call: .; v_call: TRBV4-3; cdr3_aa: CASSQGRMDEQYF; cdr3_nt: TGCGCCAGCAGCCAAGGCAGGATGGACGAGCAGTACTTC
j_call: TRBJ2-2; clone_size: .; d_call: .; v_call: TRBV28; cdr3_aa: CASTLGQNTGELFF; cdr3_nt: TGTGCCAGCACCCTGGGACAGAACACCGGGGAGCTGTTTTTT
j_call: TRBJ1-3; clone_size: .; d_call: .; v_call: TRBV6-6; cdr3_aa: CASSPRVSGNTIYF; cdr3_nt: TGTGCCAGCAGTCCCAGGGTGTCTGGAAACACCATATATTTT
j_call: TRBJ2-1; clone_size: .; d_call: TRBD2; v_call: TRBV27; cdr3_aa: CASSLVWAGGQYNEQFF; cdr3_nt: TGTGCCAGCAGTTTAGTGTGGGCGGGAGGGCAATACAATGAGCAGTTCTTC
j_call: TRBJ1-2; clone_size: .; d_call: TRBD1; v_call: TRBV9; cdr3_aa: CASSARQGTNYGYTF; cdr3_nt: TGTGCCAGCAGCGCCCGACAGGGAACTAACTATGGCTACACCTTC
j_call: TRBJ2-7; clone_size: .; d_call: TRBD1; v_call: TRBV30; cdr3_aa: CAWSRPGDRAVQQYF; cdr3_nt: TGTGCCTGGAGCAGACCCGGGGACAGGGCCGTCCAGCAGTACTTC
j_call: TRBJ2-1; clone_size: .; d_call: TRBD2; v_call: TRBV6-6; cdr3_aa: CASRGLAGDTNEQFF; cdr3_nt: TGTGCCAGCAGGGGACTAGCGGGAGATACCAATGAGCAGTTCTTC
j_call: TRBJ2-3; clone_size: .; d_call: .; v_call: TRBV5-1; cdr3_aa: CASSRIGGDTQYF; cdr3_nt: TGCGCCAGCAGCCGCATCGGCGGAGATACGCAGTATTTT
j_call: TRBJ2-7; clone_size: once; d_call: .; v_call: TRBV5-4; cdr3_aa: CATTTRTAGDEQYF; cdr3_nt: TGTGCCACCACTACCCGGACAGCTGGGGACGAGCAGTACTTC
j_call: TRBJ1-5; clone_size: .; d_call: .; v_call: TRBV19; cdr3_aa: CASSIITGRAWQPQHF; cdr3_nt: TGTGCCAGTAGTATAATTACCGGCAGGGCATGGCAGCCCCAGCATTTT
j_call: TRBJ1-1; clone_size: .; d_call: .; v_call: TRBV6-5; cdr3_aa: CASTLGGDTEAFF; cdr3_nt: TGTGCCAGCACCCTGGGGGGTGACACTGAAGCTTTCTTT
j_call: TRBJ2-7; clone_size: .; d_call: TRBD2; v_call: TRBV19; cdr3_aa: CASSIIAGVYEQYF; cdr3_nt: TGTGCCAGTAGTATAATAGCGGGAGTCTACGAGCAGTACTTC
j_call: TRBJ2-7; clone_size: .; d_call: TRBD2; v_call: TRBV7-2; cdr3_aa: CASSGTSGRRVQYF; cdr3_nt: TGTGCCAGCAGTGGGACTAGCGGGAGAAGGGTGCAGTACTTC
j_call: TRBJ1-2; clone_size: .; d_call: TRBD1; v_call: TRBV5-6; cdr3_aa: CASSLGTGSYGYTF; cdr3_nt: TGTGCCAGCAGCTTGGGGACAGGCTCCTATGGCTACACCTTC
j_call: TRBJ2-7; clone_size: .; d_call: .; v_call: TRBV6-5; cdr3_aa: CASSYSGVNEQYF; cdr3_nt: TGTGCCAGCAGTTACTCGGGAGTTAACGAGCAGTACTTC
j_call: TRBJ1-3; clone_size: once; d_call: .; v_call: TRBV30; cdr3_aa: CAWRAQGLSGNTIYF; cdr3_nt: TGTGCCTGGAGGGCACAGGGTCTCTCTGGAAACACCATATATTTT
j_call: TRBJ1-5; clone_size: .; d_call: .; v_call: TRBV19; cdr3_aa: CASSIGTGQPQHF; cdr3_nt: TGTGCCAGTAGTATAGGAACGGGTCAGCCCCAGCATTTT
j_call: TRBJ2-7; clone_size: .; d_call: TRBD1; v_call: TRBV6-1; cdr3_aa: CASSDGGTGLFEQYF; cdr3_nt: TGTGCCAGCAGTGATGGCGGGACAGGTCTTTTCGAGCAGTACTTC
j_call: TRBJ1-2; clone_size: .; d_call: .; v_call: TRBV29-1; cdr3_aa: CSAIITGSVGYTF; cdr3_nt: TGCAGCGCAATCATAACAGGGTCGGTAGGATACACCTTC
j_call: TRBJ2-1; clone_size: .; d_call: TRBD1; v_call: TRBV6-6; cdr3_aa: CASSPRGSSYNEQFF; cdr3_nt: TGTGCCAGCAGCCCCAGGGGGAGCTCCTACAATGAGCAGTTCTTC
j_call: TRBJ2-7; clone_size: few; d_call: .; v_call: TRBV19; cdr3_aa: CASSIQTLNEQYF; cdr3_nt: TGTGCCAGTAGTATTCAGACACTTAACGAGCAGTACTTC
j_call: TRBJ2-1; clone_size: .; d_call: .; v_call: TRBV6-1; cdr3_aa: CASSLLGENNEQFF; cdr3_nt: TGTGCCAGCAGCCTCCTAGGGGAAAACAATGAGCAGTTCTTC
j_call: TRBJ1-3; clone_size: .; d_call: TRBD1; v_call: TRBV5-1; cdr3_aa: CASSRGMPGQGGNTIYF; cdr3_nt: TGCGCCAGCAGCCGGGGGATGCCGGGACAGGGAGGAAACACCATATATTTT
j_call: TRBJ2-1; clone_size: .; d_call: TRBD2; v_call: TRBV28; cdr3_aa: CASSLWGAGGGNEQFF; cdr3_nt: TGTGCCAGCAGTTTATGGGGAGCGGGAGGAGGGAATGAGCAGTTCTTC